These 10 T cell receptor beta chains were sequenced from one sample in a study of blood T cell repertoires in COVID-19. The repertoire was sequenced with immunoSEQ multiplex PCR; TCRdb's copy has only in-frame clones and lacks some. The sample carries approximately 250,000 clones, around 88% recorded once. Sequenced input: PBMCs or T cells enriched from blood (not recorded which). These receptors originate from a woman aged 40 to 49 with acute COVID-19.

The rearrangement joins TRBV7-9 to TRBJ2-7, with 8 bases matching TRBD1. With 2 bases clipped from V and 2 bases from J, the junction kept 5 bases outside the gene matches. CDR1 and CDR2 (germline): SEHNR, FQNEAQ (reference sequence). The CDR3 runs to 15 residues. The CDR3 protein is CASSLSQGAPYEQYF. As DNA, the CDR3 is TGTGCCAGCAGCTTAAGTCAGGGGGCGCCCTACGAGCAGTACTTC.

This CDR3 reads CASSAGRGSGANVLTF. CDR3 in DNA: TGTGCCAGTAGTGCCGGACGGGGCTCTGGGGCCAACGTCCTGACTTTC. V gene TRBV19 combines with J gene TRBJ2-6, with a possible D match to TRBD2 (5 bases). The length of the CDR3 is 16 residues. With 5 bases removed from V and 0 bases from J, the gap between germline ends came to 11 bases. Germline V lookup: CDR1 LNHDA, CDR2 SQIVND (reference sequence). Full variable domain (remainder filled in from reference TRBV19 and TRBJ2-6): DGGITQSPKYLFRKEGQNVTLSCEQNLNHDAMYWYRQDPGQGLRLIYYSQIVNDFQKGDIAEGYSVSREKKESFPLTVTSAQKNPTAFYLCASSAGRGSGANVLTFGAGSRLTVL.

V usage is TRBV5-1 and J usage is TRBJ2-1; TRBD2 matches 11 bases. CDR1 and CDR2 from the germline V gene are SGHRS and YFSETQ. After removal of 5 bases from V and 4 bases from J, the junction contained 2 bases not matched to a gene. This CDR3 region has 14 residues. CDR3 in DNA: TGCGCCAGCAGTGGGACTAGCGGATACAATGAGCAGTTCTTC. Amino acids: CASSGTSGYNEQFF.

The rearrangement links TRBV27 to TRBJ1-2, with D possibly being TRBD1 (5 bases). This CDR3 has 14 amino acids. CDR1 and CDR2 from the germline V gene are MNHEY and SMNVEV (reference sequence). The V and J ends lost 3 bases and 6 bases respectively, with 14 bases between them. CDR3 residues: CASSFFGAPDGYTF. In nucleotides, the CDR3 is TGTGCCAGCAGTTTTTTTGGGGCCCCTGATGGCTACACCTTC.

The gene calls are TRBV3-1 (or the pseudogene TRBV3-2) and TRBJ1-6; no reliable D call. The CDR3 sequence is 13 residues long. Trimming removed 1 base from V and 10 bases from J, with 8 bases in between. CDR1 is LGHDT, CDR2 YNNKEL, per germline (reference sequence). The CDR3 spells CASSQGRQSPLHF. Here the CDR3 DNA reads TGTGCCAGCAGCCAAGGACGACAATCACCCCTCCACTTT.

The chain joins TRBV2 to TRBJ2-5; D may be TRBD1 (6 bases). CDR3 length equals 17 residues. Looked up from germline, CDR1 is SNHLY and CDR2 is FYNNEI. Trimming took off 0 bases at V and 2 bases at J, with 16 bases between the two ends. In DNA form, the CDR3 reads TGTGCCAGCAGTGAAGCCAGAGCAGGGGCCTTACAAGAGACCCAGTACTTC. Its translation is CASSEARAGALQETQYF.

V is TRBV28 and J is TRBJ1-3, with 11 bases that match TRBD1. Trimming cost V 1 base and J 4 bases; bases outside gene matches: 6. CDR3 length: 17 amino acids. Germline V CDR1 and CDR2: MDHEN, SYDVKM. The CDR3 DNA reads as TGTGCCAGCAGTTTATTCGGACAGGGGGCGTCCGGAAACACCATATATTTT. Protein sequence: CASSLFGQGASGNTIYF.

This sequence joins TRBV6-5 and TRBJ1-5, with D possibly being TRBD1 (6 bases). The CDR3 sequence is 15 residues long. CDR1 is MNHEY, CDR2 SVGAGI, per germline. V gave up 6 bases and J gave up 0 bases, with 12 bases separating them. The CDR3 reads CASRAGANSNQPQHF. CDR3 sequence (DNA): TGTGCCAGCAGGGCAGGGGCAAATAGCAATCAGCCCCAGCATTTT.

The gene calls are TRBV7-9 and TRBJ2-1; 7 positions agree with TRBD1. V dropped 7 bases and J dropped 7; count of bases not matched to a gene: 10. Germline V lookup: CDR1 SEHNR, CDR2 FQNEAQ (reference sequence). The CDR3 covers 14 residues. The CDR3 protein is CASTLPQGLNEQFF. The CDR3 DNA reads as TGTGCCAGCACCCTCCCACAGGGGTTGAATGAGCAGTTCTTC.

V and J are TRBV28 and TRBJ2-1; 10 bases map to TRBD2. The CDR3 contains 16 residues. The V segment lost 2 bases and the J segment 7 bases; nucleotides outside the gene matches: 8. Germline-derived CDR1 and CDR2 are MDHEN and SYDVKM. The DNA for the CDR3 is TGTGCCAGCAGTTTAGACCCAGCGGGAGGGCTAAATGAGCAGTTCTTC. Amino acid sequence: CASSLDPAGGLNEQFF.